This section outlines one T cell receptor beta chain sequence together with its context. The antigen is not known. A read error may produce the germline difference seen at one junction end. TCRdb ran MiXCR on the 5' RACE reads and lists one entry per CDR3 protein. The table includes about 580,000 distinct CDR3 sequences, around 16% detected once. These data are taken from a study of T cells after yellow fever vaccination. Study at large: Preparation of fractions with low cell numbers was performed using SMART-Seq v4 Ultra Low Input. General study points: A large majority of primary-vaccination clones showed up again after the booster (about 97% CD4, around 88% CD8). Compared with primary, the secondary response was weaker and peaked at day 5, not 15.

The CDR3 totals 16 residues. CDR1 SGHRS and CDR2 YFSETQ come from the germline V gene. The rearrangement uses TRBV5-1 and TRBJ2-5, with TRBD2 identical over 9 bases. The sequence came from a man aged 18 to 29 who received the YFV17D yellow fever vaccine. The sequenced sample was PBMCs, obtained about 5 days after the first yellow fever vaccination. The CDR3 DNA reads as TGCGCCAGCAGCTTGGCCGGCGGGGGGGACCAAGAGACCAAGTACTTC. It is translated as CASSLAGGGDQETKYF. The variable domain in full, completed from reference TRBV5-1 and TRBJ2-5, reads KAGVTQTPRYLIKTRGQQVTLSCSPISGHRSVSWYQQTPGQGLQFLFEYFSETQRNKGNFPGRFSGRQFSNSRSEMNVSTLELGDSALYLCASSLAGGGDQETKYFGPGTRLLVL.